Below are 14 T cell receptor beta chains sequenced from a single sample in a study of shared clonotypes between healthy human individuals. Data came from immunoSEQ multiplex PCR; TCRdb stores just in-frame clones and leaves some out. Among more than 2,000,000 clones, more than 85% were seen once, and the ten largest hold about 0.37%. The material sequenced was naive CD4+ T cells from PBMCs. Subset indicated: CD45RA+ positively selected. The receptors come from a young man in good health. Some clones in this sample may be carry-over from other donors' samples.

The chain couples TRBV9 to TRBJ2-3, with 9 nucleotides matching TRBD2. The CDR3 is 17 residues long. V gave up 0 bases and J gave up 3 bases; unmatched junction bases: 8. Germline values: CDR1 SGDLS, CDR2 YYNGEE. In nucleotides, the CDR3 is TGTGCCAGCAGCGTAGTAGCAGCGGGAGGTGGGACAGATACGCAGTATTTT. It yields the protein CASSVVAAGGGTDTQYF.

This clone was detected only a few times. V usage is TRBV7-3 and J usage is TRBJ1-2, with D unresolved. V shed 5 bases and J shed 3 bases, with 10 bases lying between them. This CDR3 has 13 residues. Germline V lookup: CDR1 SGHTA, CDR2 FQGTGA. The CDR3, as DNA: TGTGCCAGCAGCCCCTACGGGGACTATGGCTACACCTTC. This sequence encodes CASSPYGDYGYTF.

This chain connects TRBV28 to TRBJ2-5; D is perhaps TRBD1 (6 bases). Trimming shortened V by 8 bases and J by 10 bases, and 23 bases separated the two germline ends. CDR3 length: 14 residues. Germline assignment: CDR1 MDHEN and CDR2 SYDVKM. In DNA, the CDR3 is TGTGCCAGCTTGGGCGCAGGGGACGTTAGTAGCCAGTACTTC. Amino acid sequence: CASLGAGDVSSQYF.

In this sample, this clone turned up a few times. The sample holds other DNA sequences that translate to the same CDR3. This sequence joins TRBV27 and TRBJ1-5, with D perhaps TRBD1 (5 bases). V was cut by 5 bases and J by 4 bases, with 9 bases left in between. CDR3 length equals 13 residues. Germline loops: CDR1 MNHEY, CDR2 SMNVEV (reference sequence). CDR3 sequence reads: CASSPWGNQPQHF. The CDR3 DNA is TGTGCCAGCAGTCCTTGGGGGAATCAGCCCCAGCATTTT.

This chain links TRBV6-1 with TRBJ2-2; TRBD1 is a possible D gene (5 bases). Germline V lookup: CDR1 MNHNS, CDR2 SASEGT. V was shortened by 0 bases and J by 3 bases, with 17 bases between the two germline ends. The CDR3 sequence is 18 residues long. For the CDR3, the DNA is TGTGCCAGCAGTGAAGCCAGGCAGGGTGGCCCGGACACCGGGGAGCTGTTTTTT. Its translation is CASSEARQGGPDTGELFF.

The rearrangement uses TRBV5-8 and TRBJ1-1; TRBD1 aligns across 7 bases. The CDR3 sequence is 15 residues long. Germline V gene lookup returns CDR1 SGHTS and CDR2 YDEGEE. J lost 3 bases, V lost 0 bases, and 5 bases had no gene match. The CDR3 nucleotides are TGTGCCAGCAGCTTGGTTAGCAGGGGGGACACTGAAGCTTTCTTT. It translates to CASSLVSRGDTEAFF.

This chain joins TRBV5-1 and TRBJ2-1; maybe TRBD1 (5 bases). Germline V gene data show CDR1 as SGHRS and CDR2 as YFSETQ. V shed 4 bases and J shed 8 bases, with 10 bases lying between them. The CDR3 covers 12 residues. The CDR3 DNA sequence: TGCGCCAGCAGCCGACAGAACGATGAGCAGTTCTTC. Translating it yields CASSRQNDEQFF.

A word on this clone: The same CDR3 also results from other DNA sequences found in this sample. V and J are TRBV28 and TRBJ1-5; no clear D. V gave up 2 bases and J gave up 9 bases, with 5 bases separating them. From germline, CDR1 is MDHEN and CDR2 SYDVKM. The CDR3 sequence is 11 residues long. CDR3 DNA sequence: TGTGCCAGCAGTTTACGGGGGCCCCAGCATTTT. It specifies CASSLRGPQHF.

This clone was observed a single time. The DNA of the CDR3 is TGTGCCAGCAGCCGACTGGGAAACACCGGGGAGCTGTTTTTT. Translated, it gives CASSRLGNTGELFF. The rearrangement joins TRBV7-3 to TRBJ2-2; D not certain. Trimming removed 5 bases at V and 2 bases at J, with 9 bases between. Germline V gives CDR1 SGHTA, CDR2 FQGTGA. This CDR3 contains 14 residues.

A word on this clone: The sample contains more than one DNA sequence encoding this CDR3. In nucleotides, the CDR3 is TGTGCCAGCAGCGCCTCTGGAAACACCATATATTTT. Translating gives CASSASGNTIYF. This chain links TRBV2 with TRBJ1-3, with D uncertain. Trimming removed 6 bases at V and 0 bases at J, with 3 bases between. There are 12 residues in the CDR3. Germline CDR1 is SNHLY and CDR2 is FYNNEI.

This clone was picked up one time. This chain connects TRBV28 to TRBJ2-1; 10 bases fit TRBD2. The CDR3 contains 15 residues. Trimming cost V 7 bases and J 3 bases; bases outside gene matches: 6. The germline V gene has CDR1 MDHEN and CDR2 SYDVKM. CDR3 sequence reads: CASTVGTSDYNEQFF. As DNA, the CDR3 is TGTGCCAGCACCGTGGGGACTAGCGACTACAATGAGCAGTTCTTC.

The gene calls are TRBV7-6 and TRBJ2-5; D possibly corresponds to TRBD1 (5 bases). This CDR3 is built from 13 residues. The germline V gene has CDR1 SGHVS and CDR2 FNYEAQ. V was cut by 1 base and J by 3 bases, with 6 bases left in between. The CDR3 loop is CASSLGQKETQYF. The DNA of the CDR3 is TGTGCCAGCAGCTTAGGACAGAAAGAGACCCAGTACTTC.

The CDR3 loop reads CASSYVGRGHGEQYF. DNA of the CDR3: TGTGCCAGCAGTTACGTGGGCAGGGGCCATGGCGAGCAGTACTTC. This chain joins TRBV6-6 and TRBJ2-7; a possible D gene is TRBD1 (6 bases). CDR1 is MNHNY, CDR2 SVGAGI, per germline (reference sequence). The ends were cut back, 2 bases at V and 6 bases at J, with 17 bases in the middle. The CDR3 is made up of 15 amino acids.

The chain couples TRBV11-1 to TRBJ2-5, with D hard to call. Trimming took off 4 bases at V and 5 bases at J, with 11 bases between the two ends. The germline V gene encodes CDR1 SGHAT and CDR2 FQDESV (reference sequence). The CDR3 consists of 13 residues. The CDR3 reads CASSSGYGETQYF. The CDR3 DNA follows: TGTGCCAGCAGCTCCGGATATGGTGAGACCCAGTACTTC.